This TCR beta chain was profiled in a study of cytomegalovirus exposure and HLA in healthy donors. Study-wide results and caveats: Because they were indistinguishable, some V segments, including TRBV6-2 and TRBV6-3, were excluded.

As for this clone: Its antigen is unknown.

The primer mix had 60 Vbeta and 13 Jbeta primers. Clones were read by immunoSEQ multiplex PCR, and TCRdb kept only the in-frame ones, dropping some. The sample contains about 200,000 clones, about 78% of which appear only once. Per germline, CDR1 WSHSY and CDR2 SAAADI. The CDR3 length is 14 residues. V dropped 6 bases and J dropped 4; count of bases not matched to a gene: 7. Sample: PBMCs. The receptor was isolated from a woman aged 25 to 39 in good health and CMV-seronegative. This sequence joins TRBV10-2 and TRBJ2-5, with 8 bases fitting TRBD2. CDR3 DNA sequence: TGCGCCAGCAGGGTGGCGGGGGGCCGAGAGACCCAGTACTTC. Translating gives CASRVAGGRETQYF.